This T cell receptor (beta chain) was captured by sequencing in a study of blood T cell repertoires in COVID-19. J lost 2 bases, V lost 6 bases, and 7 bases had no gene match. The germline CDR1 and CDR2 sequences are KGHSH and LQKENI. CDR3 length equals 14 residues. Generated by immunoSEQ multiplex PCR, the TCRdb table keeps only in-frame clones and is missing some. The sample yields under 95,000 clones, approximately 85% seen once. The chain is built from TRBV18 and TRBJ2-7; 7 bases map to TRBD1. The TCR originated in a human donor in a cohort sampled during active COVID-19. Sequenced material: peripheral blood. The DNA of the CDR3 is TGTGCCAGCTCTCAAGGGACAGAAGCCTACGAGCAGTACTTC. It encodes CASSQGTEAYEQYF.